This T cell receptor (beta chain) appears in the sequencing data of a study of T cell repertoires in cytomegalovirus infection. Study-level information: Evidence of both CMV infection and a matching HLA type came from public TCR beta signatures.

Points from the study as a whole: HLA-C-restricted CMV-specific TCR beta clonotypes prevailed in the ex vivo response. The study identified carriers of CMV plus the relevant HLA from cumulative public TCR beta family frequency.

TCRdb reprocessed the reads via MiXCR and lists one record per CDR3 protein. The sample holds over 150,000 distinct CDR3 sequences, about an eighth seen once. Of note for this clonotype: What it binds is not known.

V was shortened by 2 bases and J by 5 bases, with 12 bases between the two germline ends. This CDR3 is built from 14 residues. Sequencing used PBMCs. The receptor's source is a human donor in good health (CMV status not recorded). Some clones in this sample may be carry-over from other donors' samples. This chain links TRBV12-3 or TRBV12-4 with TRBJ1-1, with a tentative D call TRBD1 (5 bases). The CDR3 spells CASSLQGRVTEAFF. DNA for the CDR3: TGTGCCAGCAGTTTACAGGGTAGGGTAACTGAAGCTTTCTTT.